Listed below are T cell receptor beta chains from one sample, sequenced in a study of blood T cell repertoires in COVID-19. Data came from immunoSEQ multiplex PCR; TCRdb stores just in-frame clones and leaves some out. The sample has about 75,000 clones; about nine tenths are singletons. Sequences were obtained from peripheral blood. These TCRs come from a woman between 50 and 59 years old with acute or convalescent COVID-19. The CDR3 runs from the conserved cysteine through the conserved F or W. A D gene is named only where the DNA matches it firmly. Expanded clones get a size class; other rows say once, few or many, or leave the size out.

V,D,J,size,DNA,CDR3
TRBV7-9,-,TRBJ2-3,-,TGTGCCAGCAGCGTATCCCCTTTTAGGGACACTTCCACAGATACGCAGTATTTT,CASSVSPFRDTSTDTQYF
TRBV12-3/TRBV12-4,-,TRBJ2-3,once,TGTGCCAGCACCCTTGGGCGAGATACGCAGTATTTT,CASTLGRDTQYF
TRBV5-1,-,TRBJ2-3,once,TGCGCCAGCAGCTCGAGCGGCGGTAGCACAGATACGCAGTATTTT,CASSSSGGSTDTQYF
TRBV7-9,-,TRBJ1-4,-,TGTGCCAGCAGCCCCACGGGGAGGTCTAGGGGTGAAAAACTGTTTTTT,CASSPTGRSRGEKLFF
TRBV27,-,TRBJ1-5,few,TGTGCCTCCGGGACTGGGGCACCGGGGTATAGCAATCAGCCCCAGCATTTT,CASGTGAPGYSNQPQHF
TRBV5-1,TRBD2,TRBJ2-2,-,TGCGCCAGCAGCTTGCTAGCGGGAGGGCCGGTCACCGGGGAGCTGTTTTTT,CASSLLAGGPVTGELFF
TRBV6-5,-,TRBJ2-2,-,TGTGCCAGCAGTTACTCGGAGGGGGAGCTGTTTTTT,CASSYSEGELFF
TRBV9,TRBD2,TRBJ2-3,-,TGTGCCAGCAGCGTATCCCGGGGGGAGGTACGCATGGATACGCAGTATTTT,CASSVSRGEVRMDTQYF
TRBV6-5,-,TRBJ1-5,-,TGTGCCAGCATACAGGGTCTTAACCAGCCCCAGCATTTT,CASIQGLNQPQHF
TRBV10-1,TRBD1,TRBJ2-5,-,TGCGCCAGCAGTGAACAGGGGGCCTGGGAGACCCAGTACTTC,CASSEQGAWETQYF
TRBV5-4,-,TRBJ1-1,once,TGTGCCAGCAGCTTCAGGGTGAACACTGAAGCTTTCTTT,CASSFRVNTEAFF
TRBV28,-,TRBJ1-1,-,TGTGCCAGCAGTTTAGGGAGACACACTGAAGCTTTCTTT,CASSLGRHTEAFF
TRBV18,-,TRBJ2-2,-,TGTGCCAGCTCACCCGACAGGTCCGGGGAGCTGTTTTTT,CASSPDRSGELFF
TRBV10-2,-,TRBJ2-7,-,TGCGCCAGCAGTGGCGTATGGTCGTGGGGGGATACTGACGAGCAGTACTTC,CASSGVWSWGDTDEQYF
TRBV7-9,TRBD1,TRBJ1-1,-,TGTGCCAGCAGCCCGGACAGGGGGCGCCTGAACACTGAAGCTTTCTTT,CASSPDRGRLNTEAFF
TRBV7-3,-,TRBJ1-1,-,TGTGCCAGCAGCTTAAACGGACTGGGGACTGAAGCTTTCTTT,CASSLNGLGTEAFF
TRBV5-1,-,TRBJ1-1,-,TGCGCCAGCAGCCGGAATGCGGGGCCGATAAATGAAGCTTTCTTT,CASSRNAGPINEAFF